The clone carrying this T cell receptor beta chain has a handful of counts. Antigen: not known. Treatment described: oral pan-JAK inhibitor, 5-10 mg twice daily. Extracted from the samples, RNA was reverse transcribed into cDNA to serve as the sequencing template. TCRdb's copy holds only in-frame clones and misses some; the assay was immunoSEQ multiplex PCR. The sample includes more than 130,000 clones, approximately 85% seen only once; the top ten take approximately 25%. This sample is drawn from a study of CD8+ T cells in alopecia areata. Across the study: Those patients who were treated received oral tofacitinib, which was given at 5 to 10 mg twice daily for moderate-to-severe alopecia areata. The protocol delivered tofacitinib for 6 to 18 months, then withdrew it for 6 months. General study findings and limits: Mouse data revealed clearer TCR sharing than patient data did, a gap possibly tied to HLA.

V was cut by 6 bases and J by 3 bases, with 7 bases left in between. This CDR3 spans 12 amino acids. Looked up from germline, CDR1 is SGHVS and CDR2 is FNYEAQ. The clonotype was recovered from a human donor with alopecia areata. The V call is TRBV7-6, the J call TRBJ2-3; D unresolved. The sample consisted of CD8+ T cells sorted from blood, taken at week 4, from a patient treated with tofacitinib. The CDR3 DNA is TGTGCCAGCAGTGAGCGAACAGATACGCAGTATTTT. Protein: CASSERTDTQYF.